This T cell receptor beta chain was captured by sequencing in a study of blood T cell repertoires in COVID-19. Using immunoSEQ multiplex PCR, the repertoire was profiled, and TCRdb retains in-frame clones only, with some absent. Found here are about 210,000 clones, roughly 86% of them singletons; the top ten hold 10%. The CDR3 contains 12 residues. Germline V lookup: CDR1 MNHEY, CDR2 SMNVEV (reference sequence). The V and J ends lost 5 bases and 5 bases respectively, with 9 bases between them. The V call is TRBV27, the J call TRBJ2-5, with D hard to call. The sequenced sample was PBMCs or T cells enriched from blood (not recorded which). The receptor comes from a man between 18 and 35 years old with acute COVID-19. The DNA of the CDR3 is TGTGCCAGCAGTGACACTGGGGAGACCCAGTACTTC. Residues: CASSDTGETQYF.